One T cell receptor beta chain is described in this entry. As yet, its antigen is unknown. This entry belongs to a study of shared clonotypes between healthy human individuals. For the study at large: Three plates each covered CD4 naive and memory; CD8 naive two, CD8 memory one. Study-wide points: Inspection by rarefaction showed sorted-subset sequencing to be incomplete despite large depth.

The CDR3 is 11 amino acids. Germline CDR1 reads SNHLY; CDR2 reads FYNNEI. Trimming cost V 2 bases and J 8 bases, with 6 bases left between them. Here immunoSEQ multiplex PCR was the method, and the copy in TCRdb shows in-frame clones only, minus some. The profile shows about 1.5 million clones, approximately 96% of them singletons. V is TRBV2 and J is TRBJ1-1; D gene ambiguous. The source material was naive CD4+ T cells sorted from blood. Subset defined: CD45RA+ positively selected. The origin of this receptor is a man aged 25 to 40 in good health. In DNA form, the CDR3 reads TGTGCCAGCAGTGAATATATGGAAGCTTTCTTT. Amino acids: CASSEYMEAFF.